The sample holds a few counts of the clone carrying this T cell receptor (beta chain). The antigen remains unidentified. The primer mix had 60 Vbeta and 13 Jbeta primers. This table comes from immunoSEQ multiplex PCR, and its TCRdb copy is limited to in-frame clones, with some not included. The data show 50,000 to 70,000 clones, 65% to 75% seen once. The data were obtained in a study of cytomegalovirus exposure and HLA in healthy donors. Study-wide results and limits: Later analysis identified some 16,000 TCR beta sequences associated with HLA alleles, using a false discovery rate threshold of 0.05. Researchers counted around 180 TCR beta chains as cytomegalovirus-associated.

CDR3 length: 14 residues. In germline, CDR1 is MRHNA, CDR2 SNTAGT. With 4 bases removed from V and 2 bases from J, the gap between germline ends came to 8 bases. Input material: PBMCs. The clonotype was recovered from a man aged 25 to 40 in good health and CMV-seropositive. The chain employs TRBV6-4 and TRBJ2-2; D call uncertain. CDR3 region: CASSGERNTGELFF. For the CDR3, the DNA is TGTGCCAGCAGTGGTGAGCGAAACACCGGGGAGCTGTTTTTT.